A selection of T cell receptor beta chains follows, all from one sample in a study of tumor-infiltrating lymphocytes in oesophageal squamous cell carcinoma. TCRdb reprocessed the PCR reads via MiXCR and lists one record per CDR3 protein. Here the sample spans approximately 19,000 distinct CDR3 sequences, about 41% being singletons. Sequencing was done on a sample of normal esophageal tissue next to the tumor. The source of these receptors is a male donor with esophageal squamous cell carcinoma. Each CDR3 is given with its conserved first and last residue. D genes are given only for firm matches. The size entry is marked missing in some rows and otherwise reads once, few, many or a size class.

>few|TRBJ2-4|TRBV18|TRBD2
TGTGCCAGCTCACCATTGAAGGTAGCGGGGGGGAACATTCAGTACTTC
CASSPLKVAGGNIQYF
>.|TRBJ2-1|TRBV7-2|.
TGTGCCAGCAGGGAGGGGGGGGTTGTCTCCTACAATGAGCAGTTCTTC
CASREGGVVSYNEQFF
>many|TRBJ2-7|TRBV6-1|.
TGTGCCAGCAGCTCCCCCGACAGGAAAGTCAACGAGCAGTACTTC
CASSSPDRKVNEQYF
>.|TRBJ2-3|TRBV10-1|.
TGCGCCAGCAGTGAGTCGCAGCCCACAGATACGCAGTATTTT
CASSESQPTDTQYF
>.|TRBJ1-4|TRBV7-2|TRBD1
TGTGCCAGCAGCACAAGACAGGGGGGGAAACTGTTTTTT
CASSTRQGGKLFF
>many|TRBJ1-3|TRBV14|.
TGTGCCAGCAGCTTTCTATCCGGGACAATTGGAAACACCATATATTTT
CASSFLSGTIGNTIYF
>.|TRBJ2-7|TRBV7-9|.
TGTGCCAGCAGCTCCCGGGAGCGCTCCTACGAGCAGTACTTC
CASSSRERSYEQYF
>many|TRBJ1-2|TRBV12-3/TRBV12-4|TRBD1
TGTGCCAGCAGCGACAGGGGGCGTGGTGGCTACACCTTC
CASSDRGRGGYTF
>many|TRBJ2-1|TRBV5-1|TRBD2
TGCGCCAGCAGCAAGGGACTAGCGGGAGGTTTGAATGAGCAGTTCTTC
CASSKGLAGGLNEQFF
>few|TRBJ2-1|TRBV7-9|.
TGTGCCAGCACTATGGGGGGCGTTTACAATGAGCAGTTCTTC
CASTMGGVYNEQFF
>.|TRBJ2-5|TRBV28|.
TGTGCCAGCAGTACTAGGGGGAATTGGGAGACCCAGTACTTC
CASSTRGNWETQYF
>.|TRBJ2-1|TRBV7-2|TRBD2
TGTGCCAGCAGCCCAGCGGGAGGAGGGATTAATGAGCAGTTCTTC
CASSPAGGGINEQFF
>many|TRBJ2-3|TRBV5-1|.
TGCGCCAGCAGCGCCCCGGGGGGCCTGGGGGCGTCGGATACGCAGTATTTT
CASSAPGGLGASDTQYF
>few|TRBJ2-7|TRBV6-6|TRBD2
TGTGCCAGCAGCCAAAGCGGGACGCCTGCCTACGAGCAGTACTTC
CASSQSGTPAYEQYF
>many|TRBJ2-7|TRBV6-1|TRBD1
TGTGCCAGCAGCTGGGACAGCGACTACGAGCAGTACTTC
CASSWDSDYEQYF
>many|TRBJ2-1|TRBV11-3|TRBD1
TGTGCCAGCAGCCCCCGACAGGGGTCCTACAATGAGCAGTTCTTC
CASSPRQGSYNEQFF
>.|TRBJ2-1|TRBV20-1|TRBD2
TGCAGTGCTCGCGGGAGGATCTACAATGAGCAGTTCTTC
CSARGRIYNEQFF
>.|TRBJ1-1|TRBV7-6|.
TGTGCCAGCAGCTTGCCCGACACTGAAGCTTTCTTT
CASSLPDTEAFF
>many|TRBJ1-2|TRBV19|.
TGTGCCAGTATGTATGATGTGGGGTCGAACTATGGCTACACCTTC
CASMYDVGSNYGYTF
>.|TRBJ2-3|TRBV7-8|.
TGTGCCAGCAGCTCCGGCGGGACCCCCAGGGATACGCAGTATTTT
CASSSGGTPRDTQYF